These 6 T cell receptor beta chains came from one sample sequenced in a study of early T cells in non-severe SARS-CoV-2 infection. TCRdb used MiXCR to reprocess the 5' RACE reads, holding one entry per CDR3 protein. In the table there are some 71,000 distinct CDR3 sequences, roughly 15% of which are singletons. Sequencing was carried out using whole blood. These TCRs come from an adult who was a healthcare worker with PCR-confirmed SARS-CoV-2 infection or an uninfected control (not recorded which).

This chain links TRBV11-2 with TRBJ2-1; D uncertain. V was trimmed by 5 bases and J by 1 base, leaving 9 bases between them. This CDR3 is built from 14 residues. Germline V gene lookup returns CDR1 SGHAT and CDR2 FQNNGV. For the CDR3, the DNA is TGTGCCAGCAGCCCGTTTGAGTCCTACAATGAGCAGTTCTTC. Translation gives CASSPFESYNEQFF.

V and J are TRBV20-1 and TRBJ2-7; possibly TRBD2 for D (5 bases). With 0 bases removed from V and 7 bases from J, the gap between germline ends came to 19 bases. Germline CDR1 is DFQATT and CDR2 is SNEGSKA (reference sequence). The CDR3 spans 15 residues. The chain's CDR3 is CSARDPDWKRGEQYF. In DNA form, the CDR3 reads TGCAGTGCTAGAGATCCGGACTGGAAGCGAGGAGAGCAGTACTTC.

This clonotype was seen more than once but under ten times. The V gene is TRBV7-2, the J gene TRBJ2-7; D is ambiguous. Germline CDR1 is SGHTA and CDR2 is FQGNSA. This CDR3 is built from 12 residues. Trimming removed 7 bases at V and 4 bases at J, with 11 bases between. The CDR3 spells CASTSDQYEQYF. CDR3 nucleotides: TGTGCCAGCACCTCGGACCAATACGAGCAGTACTTC.

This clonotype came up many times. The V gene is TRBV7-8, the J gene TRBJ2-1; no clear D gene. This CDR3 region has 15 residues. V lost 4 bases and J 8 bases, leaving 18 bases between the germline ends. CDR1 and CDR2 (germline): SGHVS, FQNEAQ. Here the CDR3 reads CASSSSIGGPDEQFF. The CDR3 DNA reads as TGTGCCAGCAGCTCCAGCATTGGTGGCCCTGATGAGCAGTTCTTC.

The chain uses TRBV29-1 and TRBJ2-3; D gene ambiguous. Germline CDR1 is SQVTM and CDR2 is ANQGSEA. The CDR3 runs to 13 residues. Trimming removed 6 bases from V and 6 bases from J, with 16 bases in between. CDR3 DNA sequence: TGCAGCGTCGGGCGGCCCAATGTGGATACGCAGTATTTT. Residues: CSVGRPNVDTQYF.

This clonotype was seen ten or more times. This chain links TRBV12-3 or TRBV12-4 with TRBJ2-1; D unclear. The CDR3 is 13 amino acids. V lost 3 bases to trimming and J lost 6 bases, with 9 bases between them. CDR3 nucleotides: TGTGCCAGCAGTTTTGACACCTTCAATGAGCAGTTCTTC. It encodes CASSFDTFNEQFF.